This TCR beta chain was obtained from a study of CD8 T cells in Susac syndrome. Overall study findings and caveats: The study admitted that it had a relatively small number of individuals in its TCR sequencing and HLA analysis.

On this clonotype itself: No antigen is known for it.

The V gene lost 4 bases and the J gene lost 5 bases, with 13 bases spanning the gap. CDR1 and CDR2 (germline): SGHRS, YFSETQ. The CDR3 sequence is 13 residues long. CD8+ and CD4+ T cells circulating in blood were sequenced for TCR beta. Negative isolation was used for CD8+ and CD4+ T cells and FACS enrichment for TEMRA cells. RNA, at about 0.45 to 1 ug, was reverse transcribed with random hexamers. The authors amplified TCR beta CDR3 across 54 Vbeta and 13 Jbeta using immunoSEQ multiplex PCR. TCRdb itself ran the immunoSEQ multiplex PCR reads through MiXCR, one entry per CDR3 protein. The profile shows around 300,000 distinct CDR3 sequences, roughly 85% of them singletons.

This chain links TRBV5-1 with TRBJ2-7; D call uncertain. The clonotype originates from a human donor with multiple sclerosis. Sequencing was performed on CD8+ T cells from PBMCs. CDR3 amino acids: CASSLPYGDEQYF. Written as DNA, the CDR3 is TGCGCCAGCAGCCTGCCGTATGGGGACGAGCAGTACTTC.